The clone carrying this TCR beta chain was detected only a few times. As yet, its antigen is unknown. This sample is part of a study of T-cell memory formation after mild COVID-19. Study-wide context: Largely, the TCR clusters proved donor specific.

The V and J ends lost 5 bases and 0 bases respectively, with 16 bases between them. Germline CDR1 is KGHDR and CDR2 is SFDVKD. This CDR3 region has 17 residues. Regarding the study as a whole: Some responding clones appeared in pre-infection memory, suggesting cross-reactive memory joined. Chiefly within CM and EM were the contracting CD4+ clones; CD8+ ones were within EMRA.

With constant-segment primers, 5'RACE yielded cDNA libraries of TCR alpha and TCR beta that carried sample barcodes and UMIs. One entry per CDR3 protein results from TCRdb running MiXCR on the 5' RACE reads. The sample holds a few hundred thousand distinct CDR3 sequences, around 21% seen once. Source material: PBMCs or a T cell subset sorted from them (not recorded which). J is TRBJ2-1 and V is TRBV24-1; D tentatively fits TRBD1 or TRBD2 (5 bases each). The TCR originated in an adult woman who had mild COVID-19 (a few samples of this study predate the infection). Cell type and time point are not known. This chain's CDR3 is CATSGLRGHSSYNEQFF. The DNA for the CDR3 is TGTGCCACCAGTGGCCTCCGGGGCCACAGCTCCTACAATGAGCAGTTCTTC.